This T cell receptor (beta chain) was recorded in a study of CD8 T cells in ankylosing spondylitis. MiXCR, run by TCRdb on the 5' RACE reads, gives a single entry per CDR3 protein. The data show 250,000 or so distinct CDR3 sequences, roughly a quarter seen once. The sequence came from a male donor with ankylosing spondylitis or in good health (not recorded which). Sequenced material: blood, either unsorted or a sorted T cell fraction (not recorded which).

Here the CDR3 reads CASSTDRGFEDTQYF. The CDR3 region has the DNA TGTGCCAGCAGTACTGACAGGGGTTTTGAGGATACGCAGTATTTT. The rearrangement links TRBV27 to TRBJ2-3; 8 positions agree with TRBD1. The CDR3 sequence is 15 residues long. The germline V gene encodes CDR1 MNHEY and CDR2 SMNVEV (reference sequence). V lost 5 bases and J lost 6; bases outside the gene matches: 10.